One and the same sample provided the 20 T cell receptor beta chains below, sequenced in a study of blood T cell repertoires in COVID-19 (dated by TCRdb to about 2020). Preparation of the library involved the immunoSEQ multiplex PCR assay. In its TCRdb copy, this immuneACCESS table keeps in-frame sequences only and misses some clones. Where compared with another copy, unresolved V genes explain less than half of these, and the others have no known cause. Present in this sample are 150,000 or so clones, about three quarters of which were seen just once. The ten largest make up 2.5% to 3% of the sample. The sequenced material came from PBMCs or T cells enriched from blood (not recorded which). All receptors derive from a woman aged 50 to 60 who had recovered from COVID-19.

J is TRBJ1-2 and V is TRBV19; 8 bases match TRBD1. V trimming: 9 bases; J trimming: 7 bases; junction bases outside the gene matches: 19. Germline V CDR1 and CDR2: LNHDA, SQIVND (reference sequence). This CDR3 contains 16 residues. In DNA, the CDR3 is TGTGCCAGCCACACTTGGGCAGGGGGCTTTCTGGGTGGCTACACCTTC. This codes for CASHTWAGGFLGGYTF.

DNA for the CDR3: TGTGCCAGCAGCTTGGGTCCCCGGGAGGCGCGCTACGAGCAGTACTTC. As protein: CASSLGPREARYEQYF. The chain recombines TRBV5-6 with TRBJ2-7; 7 bases map to TRBD2. J gave up 3 bases and V 0 bases, and 9 bases lay outside the gene matches. From germline, CDR1 is SGHDT and CDR2 YYEEEE. This CDR3 contains 16 residues.

V usage is TRBV19 and J usage is TRBJ2-6; the D gene is possibly TRBD2 (6 bases). Germline assignment: CDR1 LNHDA and CDR2 SQIVND (reference sequence). Trimming stripped 5 bases from V and 0 bases from J, with 8 bases between. The CDR3 runs to 15 residues. In DNA, the CDR3 is TGTGCCAGTAGTTTGGGGGGCTCTGGGGCCAACGTCCTGACTTTC. Protein sequence: CASSLGGSGANVLTF.

The chain has TRBV11-2 and TRBJ2-2; weak D call: TRBD1 (6 bases). The CDR3 extends over 17 amino acids. Germline V lookup: CDR1 SGHAT, CDR2 FQNNGV. V shed 3 bases and J shed 2 bases, with 16 bases lying between them. CDR3 loop: CASSFRSGAVNTGELFF. The CDR3 bases are TGTGCCAGCAGCTTTCGTTCAGGGGCCGTTAACACCGGGGAGCTGTTTTTT.

This clone was seen a single time. The chain couples TRBV6-1 to TRBJ2-7; D remains unclear. The CDR3 has 13 amino acids. V gave up 5 bases and J gave up 0 bases, with 8 bases separating them. Germline assignment: CDR1 MNHNS and CDR2 SASEGT. The CDR3 region is CASSKSLSYEQYF. The CDR3 region has the DNA TGTGCCAGCAGTAAAAGCCTCTCCTACGAGCAGTACTTC.

The chain joins TRBV28 to TRBJ1-1, with D perhaps TRBD1 (6 bases). The V and J ends lost 2 bases and 11 bases respectively, with 12 bases between them. This CDR3 contains 12 residues. Germline CDR1 MDHEN, CDR2 SYDVKM. CDR3 sequence (DNA): TGTGCCAGCAGTTTACAGGGAGGGGGGGCTTTCTTT. It encodes CASSLQGGGAFF.

V is TRBV28 and J is TRBJ1-1; D call uncertain. CDR3 length equals 10 residues. Per germline, CDR1 MDHEN and CDR2 SYDVKM. V dropped 2 bases and J dropped 7 bases, with 2 bases sitting between them. This CDR3 reads CASSLREAFF. CDR3 nucleotide sequence: TGTGCCAGCAGTTTACGTGAAGCTTTCTTT.

The chain recombines TRBV18 with TRBJ2-7; 7 bases line up with TRBD2. CDR1 KGHSH and CDR2 LQKENI come from the germline V gene. This CDR3 is 13 amino acids long. Trimming removed 4 bases from V and 3 bases from J; junction bases left unmatched: 3. CDR3 loop: CASSRGGIYEQYF. CDR3 in DNA: TGTGCCAGCTCACGGGGAGGGATCTACGAGCAGTACTTC.

In its sample, this clone was seen many times. The V gene is TRBV7-9, the J gene TRBJ2-3, with TRBD2 matching over 9 bases. Germline CDR1 reads SEHNR; CDR2 reads FQNEAQ (reference sequence). The junction had 9 bases not matched to a gene; V was cut back by 7 bases and J by 4 bases. The CDR3 sequence is 15 residues long. The CDR3 loop is CASTLGLAGADTQYF. CDR3 nucleotide sequence: TGTGCCAGCACCCTGGGACTAGCTGGCGCAGATACGCAGTATTTT. The whole variable domain, remainder taken from reference TRBV7-9 and TRBJ2-3, is DTGVSQNPRHKITKRGQNVTFRCDPISEHNRLYWYRQTLGQGPEFLTYFQNEAQLEKSRLLSDRFSAERPKGSFSTLEIQRTEQGDSAMYLCASTLGLAGADTQYFGPGTRLTVL.

The chain joins TRBV11-1 to TRBJ2-5, with 11 bases that match TRBD2. V was clipped by 4 bases and J by 5 bases; unmatched bases: 9. The CDR3 has 16 residues. Per germline, CDR1 SGHAT and CDR2 FQDESV (reference sequence). CDR3 in amino acids: CASSSRPLAGEETQYF. The CDR3 nucleotides are TGTGCCAGCAGCTCCAGGCCACTAGCGGGAGAGGAGACCCAGTACTTC.

This chain connects TRBV19 to TRBJ2-5; the match to TRBD2 covers 8 bases. The ends lost 4 bases at V and 5 bases at J; junction bases unmatched: 12. CDR1 is LNHDA, CDR2 SQIVND, per germline (reference sequence). This CDR3 contains 16 residues. The CDR3 reads CASSKSGSPSGETQYF. The DNA for the CDR3 is TGTGCCAGTAGTAAAAGCGGGAGCCCTTCTGGGGAGACCCAGTACTTC.

The rearrangement joins TRBV27 to TRBJ1-6, with D tentatively TRBD1 (5 bases). The germline V and J ends were trimmed by 4 bases and 10 bases, with 20 bases remaining between them. Germline CDR1 MNHEY, CDR2 SMNVEV (reference sequence). CDR3 length equals 16 residues. CDR3 nucleotide sequence: TGTGCCAGCAGTTCGCTCGGCGGGGGAGGAGGATCACCCCTCCACTTT. Its protein product is CASSSLGGGGGSPLHF.

V gene TRBV10-3 combines with J gene TRBJ1-6, with unresolved D. This CDR3 is built from 14 residues. Germline V gives CDR1 ENHRY, CDR2 SYGVKD. Trimming took off 6 bases at V and 7 bases at J, with 13 bases between the two ends. The CDR3: CAISDLTRNSPLHF. The CDR3 coding sequence is TGTGCCATCAGCGACCTGACACGGAATTCACCCCTCCACTTT.

The chain carries TRBV7-9 and TRBJ2-7; D possibly corresponds to TRBD2 (5 bases). Trimming removed 6 bases at V and 5 bases at J, with 11 bases between. The CDR3 sequence is 12 residues long. Germline-derived CDR1 and CDR2 are SEHNR and FQNEAQ (reference sequence). The CDR3 is CASRSPGNEQYF. CDR3 nucleotide sequence: TGTGCCAGCAGGAGTCCGGGAAACGAGCAGTACTTC. The full variable domain, with the rest looked up from reference TRBV7-9 and TRBJ2-7, is DTGVSQNPRHKITKRGQNVTFRCDPISEHNRLYWYRQTLGQGPEFLTYFQNEAQLEKSRLLSDRFSAERPKGSFSTLEIQRTEQGDSAMYLCASRSPGNEQYFGPGTRLTVT.

This chain joins TRBV19 and TRBJ1-2, with D possibly matching TRBD1 (5 bases). This CDR3 spans 11 amino acids. CDR1 and CDR2 from the germline V gene are LNHDA and SQIVND (reference sequence). With 10 bases removed from V and 4 bases from J, the gap between germline ends came to 10 bases. The CDR3 loop reads CATQGSYGYTF. Written as DNA, the CDR3 is TGTGCCACCCAGGGTAGCTATGGCTACACCTTC. Full variable domain (outside the CDR3, taken from reference TRBV19 and TRBJ1-2): DGGITQSPKYLFRKEGQNVTLSCEQNLNHDAMYWYRQDPGQGLRLIYYSQIVNDFQKGDIAEGYSVSREKKESFPLTVTSAQKNPTAFYLCATQGSYGYTFGSGTRLTVV.

V is TRBV11-3 and J is TRBJ1-2; D unresolved. Germline V gene data show CDR1 as SGHNT and CDR2 as YENEEA. This CDR3 spans 13 amino acids. Trimming removed 4 bases from V and 3 bases from J, with 9 bases in between. This CDR3 reads CASSSNLYYGYTF. Here the CDR3 DNA reads TGTGCCAGCAGCTCCAACCTATACTATGGCTACACCTTC.

The chain recombines TRBV21-1 with TRBJ2-7; the table's D gene call, TRBD2, was not cross checked with the DNA. TRBV21-1 is shown as a pseudogene. The CDR3 runs 13 residues. The CDR3 sequence is CASSNEESYEQYF. The CDR3 nucleotides are TGTGCCAGCAGCAACGAGGAGTCCTACGAGCAGTACTTC.

V and J are TRBV3-1 (or the pseudogene TRBV3-2) and TRBJ2-7; 8 positions agree with TRBD1. The junction had 4 bases not matched to a gene; V was cut back by 1 base and J by 2 bases. This CDR3 is built from 15 residues. Germline V gene sequence: CDR1 LGHDT, CDR2 YNNKEL (reference sequence). The CDR3 DNA reads TGTGCCAGCAGCCAAGCCCCGGGACAGGCCTACGAGCAGTACTTC. Its translation: CASSQAPGQAYEQYF.

The rearrangement uses TRBV18 and TRBJ1-3, with TRBD1 identical over 7 bases. In germline, CDR1 is KGHSH, CDR2 LQKENI. The trim removed 4 bases at V and 1 base at J, leaving 1 base unmatched. The CDR3 covers 14 residues. The chain's CDR3 is CASSLRGSGNTIYF. The CDR3 DNA follows: TGTGCCAGCTCACTCAGGGGGTCTGGAAACACCATATATTTT.

The chain links TRBV19 to TRBJ2-1; TRBD2 aligns across 12 bases. V lost 1 base to trimming and J lost 4 bases; unmatched junction nucleotides: 8. The germline CDR1 and CDR2 sequences are LNHDA and SQIVND (reference sequence). This CDR3 is built from 18 residues. The CDR3 bases are TGTGCCAGTAGTATAGGGACAGGACTAGCGGGGAGGTACAATGAGCAGTTCTTC. It yields the protein CASSIGTGLAGRYNEQFF.